The 4 T cell receptor beta chains reported below all come from one sample, sequenced in a study of blood T cell repertoires in COVID-19. Profiling relied on immunoSEQ multiplex PCR, and the TCRdb table lists in-frame clones only, not all of them. The sample holds 25,000 to 30,000 clones, about 90% seen once. Sequencing was performed on peripheral blood. The receptors originated from a human donor in a cohort sampled during active COVID-19.

The genes are TRBV6-1 and TRBJ2-7; TRBD2 is a possible D gene (5 bases). The V and J ends lost 2 bases and 7 bases respectively, with 15 bases between them. Germline V lookup: CDR1 MNHNS, CDR2 SASEGT. CDR3 length: 14 residues. CDR3 region: CASSEFSRPGEQYF. CDR3 nucleotide sequence: TGTGCCAGCAGTGAATTTAGCAGGCCGGGGGAGCAGTACTTC.

The chain is built from TRBV11-2 and TRBJ2-7, with a weak D call TRBD2 (6 bases). Germline-derived CDR1 and CDR2 are SGHAT and FQNNGV. The CDR3 runs to 12 residues. Trimming left V 5 bases short and J 6 bases short, with 11 bases between. CDR3 nucleotide sequence: TGTGCCAGCAGCCCTGTGGGGGGCGAGCAGTACTTC. Translation gives CASSPVGGEQYF.

This chain connects TRBV30 to TRBJ1-2; 10 bases align to TRBD1. The germline V gene encodes CDR1 GTSNPN and CDR2 SVGIG (reference sequence). V lost 1 base, J lost 5 bases, and 4 bases stayed unmatched. The CDR3 extends over 14 amino acids. The CDR3 sequence: CAWSGGTGAYGYTF. CDR3 nucleotide sequence: TGTGCCTGGAGTGGGGGGACAGGGGCTTATGGCTACACCTTC.

The chain has TRBV11-2 and TRBJ1-4, with a weak D call TRBD1 (5 bases). Germline CDR1 SGHAT, CDR2 FQNNGV. Deletions cut 5 bases from V and 6 bases from J, with 10 bases between. The CDR3 loop spans 13 amino acids. The CDR3 loop is CASSQGQDEKLFF. The CDR3 DNA sequence: TGTGCCAGCAGCCAAGGACAAGATGAAAAACTGTTTTTT.